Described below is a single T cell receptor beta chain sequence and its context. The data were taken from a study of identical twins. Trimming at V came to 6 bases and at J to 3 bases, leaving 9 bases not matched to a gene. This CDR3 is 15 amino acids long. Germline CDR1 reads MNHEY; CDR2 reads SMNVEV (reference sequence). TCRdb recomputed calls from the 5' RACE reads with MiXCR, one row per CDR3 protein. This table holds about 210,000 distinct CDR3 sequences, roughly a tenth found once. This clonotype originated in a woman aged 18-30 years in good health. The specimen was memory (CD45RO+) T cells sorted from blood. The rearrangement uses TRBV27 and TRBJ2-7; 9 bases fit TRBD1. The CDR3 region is CASRGLDRGDYEQYF. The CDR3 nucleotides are TGTGCCAGCAGAGGCTTGGACAGGGGCGACTACGAGCAGTACTTC.